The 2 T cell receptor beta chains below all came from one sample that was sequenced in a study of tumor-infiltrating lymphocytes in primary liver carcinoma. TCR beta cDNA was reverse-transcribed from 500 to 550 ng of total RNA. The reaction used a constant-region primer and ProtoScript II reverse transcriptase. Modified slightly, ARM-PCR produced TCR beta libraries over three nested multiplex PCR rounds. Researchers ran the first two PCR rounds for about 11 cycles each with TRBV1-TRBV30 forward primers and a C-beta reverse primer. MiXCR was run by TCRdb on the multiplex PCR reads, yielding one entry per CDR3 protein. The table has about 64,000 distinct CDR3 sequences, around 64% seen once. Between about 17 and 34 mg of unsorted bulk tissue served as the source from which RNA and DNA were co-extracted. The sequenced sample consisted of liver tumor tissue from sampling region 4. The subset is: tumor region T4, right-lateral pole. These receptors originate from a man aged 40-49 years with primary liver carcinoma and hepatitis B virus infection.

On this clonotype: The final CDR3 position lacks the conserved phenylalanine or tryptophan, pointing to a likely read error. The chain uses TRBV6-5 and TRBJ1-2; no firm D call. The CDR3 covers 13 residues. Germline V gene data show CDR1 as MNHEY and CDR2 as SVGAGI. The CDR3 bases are TGTGCCATCAGTTACGGGCAAAACTATGACTACACCCTC. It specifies CAISYGQNYDYTL.

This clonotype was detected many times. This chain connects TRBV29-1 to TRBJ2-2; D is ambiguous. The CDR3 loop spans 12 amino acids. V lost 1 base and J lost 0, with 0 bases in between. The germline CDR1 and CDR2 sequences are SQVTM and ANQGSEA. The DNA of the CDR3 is TGCAGCGTTGAAGCGAACACCGGGGAGCTGTTTTTT. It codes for CSVEANTGELFF.